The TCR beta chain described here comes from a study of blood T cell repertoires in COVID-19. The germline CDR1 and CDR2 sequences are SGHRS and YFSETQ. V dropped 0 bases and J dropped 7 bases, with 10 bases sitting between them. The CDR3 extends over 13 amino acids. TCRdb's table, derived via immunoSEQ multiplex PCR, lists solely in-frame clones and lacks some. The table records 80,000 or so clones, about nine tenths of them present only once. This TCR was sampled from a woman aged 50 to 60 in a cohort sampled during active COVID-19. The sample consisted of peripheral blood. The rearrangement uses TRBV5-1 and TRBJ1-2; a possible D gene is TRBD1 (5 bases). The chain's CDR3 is CASSLEGEGGYTF. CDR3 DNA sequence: TGCGCCAGCAGCTTGGAAGGGGAGGGTGGCTACACCTTC.